The clone carrying this TCR beta chain has ten or more counts. Authors' methods: Estimation of nucleated cell counts was performed using reference gene primer amplification. The protocol was immunoSEQ multiplex PCR, while the TCRdb copy is restricted to in-frame clones and leaves out a portion. V and J calls and clone size follow that table, whereas D and trimming were derived from the DNA. The sample carries approximately 130,000 clones, around three quarters recorded once. The data belong to a study of blood T cell repertoires in COVID-19. About the study: PBMCs, B-cell-depleted T cells, or T cells provided the cDNA or gDNA that made up the material.

The V segment lost 2 bases and the J segment 2 bases; nucleotides outside the gene matches: 4. The CDR3 has 15 residues. Per the germline V gene, CDR1 is KGHSH and CDR2 is LQKENI. This sequence joins TRBV18 and TRBJ2-7, with TRBD1 identical over 9 bases. The sequence came from a woman in her sixties or seventies with acute or convalescent COVID-19. Sequencing was performed on peripheral blood. DNA of the CDR3: TGTGCCAGCTCACCAGGCGACAGGGGGACCTACGAGCAGTACTTC. This gives the protein CASSPGDRGTYEQYF.